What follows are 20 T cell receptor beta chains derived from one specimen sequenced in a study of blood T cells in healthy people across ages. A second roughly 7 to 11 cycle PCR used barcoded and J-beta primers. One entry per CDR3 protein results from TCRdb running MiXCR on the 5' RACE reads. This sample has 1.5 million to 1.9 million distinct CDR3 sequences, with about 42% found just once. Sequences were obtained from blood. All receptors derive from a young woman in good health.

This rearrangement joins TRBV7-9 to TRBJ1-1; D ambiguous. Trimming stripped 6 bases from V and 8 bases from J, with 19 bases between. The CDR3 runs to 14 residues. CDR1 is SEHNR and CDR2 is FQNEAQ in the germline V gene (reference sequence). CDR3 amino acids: CASSWSGKGSEAFF. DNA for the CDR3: TGTGCCAGCAGTTGGAGCGGCAAAGGTAGCGAAGCTTTCTTT.

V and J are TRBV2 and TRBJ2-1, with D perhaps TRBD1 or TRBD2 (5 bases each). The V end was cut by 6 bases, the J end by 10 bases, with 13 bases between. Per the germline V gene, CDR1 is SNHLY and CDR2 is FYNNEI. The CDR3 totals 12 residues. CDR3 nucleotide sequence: TGTGCCAGCAGCGGGACCGATACAGAGCAGTTCTTC. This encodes CASSGTDTEQFF.

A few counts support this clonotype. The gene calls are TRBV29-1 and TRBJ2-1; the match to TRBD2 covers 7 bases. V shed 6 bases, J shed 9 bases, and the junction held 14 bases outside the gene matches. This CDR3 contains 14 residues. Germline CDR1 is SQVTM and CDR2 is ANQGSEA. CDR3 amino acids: CSVFVRTSTFEQFF. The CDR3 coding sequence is TGCAGCGTCTTCGTACGGACTAGTACTTTTGAGCAGTTCTTC.

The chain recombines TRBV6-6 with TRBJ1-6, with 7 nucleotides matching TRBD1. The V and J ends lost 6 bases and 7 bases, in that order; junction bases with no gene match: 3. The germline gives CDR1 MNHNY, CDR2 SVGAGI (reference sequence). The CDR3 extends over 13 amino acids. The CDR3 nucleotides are TGTGCCAGCAGGGGACAGTTGAATTCACCCCTCCACTTT. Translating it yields CASRGQLNSPLHF.

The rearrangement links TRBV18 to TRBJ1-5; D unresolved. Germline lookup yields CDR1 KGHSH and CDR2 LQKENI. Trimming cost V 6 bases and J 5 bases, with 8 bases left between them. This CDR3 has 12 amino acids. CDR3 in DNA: TGTGCCAGCTCGTCGTCGGATCAGCCCCAGCATTTT. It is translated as CASSSSDQPQHF.

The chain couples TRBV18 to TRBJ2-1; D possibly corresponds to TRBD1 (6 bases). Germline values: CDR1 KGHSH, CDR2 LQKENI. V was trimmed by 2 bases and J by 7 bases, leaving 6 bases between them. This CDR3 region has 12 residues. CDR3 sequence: CASSPDRNEQFF. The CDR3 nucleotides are TGTGCCAGCTCACCAGACAGGAATGAGCAGTTCTTC.

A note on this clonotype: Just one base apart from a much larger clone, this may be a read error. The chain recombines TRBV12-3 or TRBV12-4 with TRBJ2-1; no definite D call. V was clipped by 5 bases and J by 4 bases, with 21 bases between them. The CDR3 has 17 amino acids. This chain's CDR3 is CASSPPSRHLHYNEQFF. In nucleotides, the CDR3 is TGTGCCAGCAGTCCGCCATCTCGCCACCTCCATTACAATGAGCAGTTCTTC.

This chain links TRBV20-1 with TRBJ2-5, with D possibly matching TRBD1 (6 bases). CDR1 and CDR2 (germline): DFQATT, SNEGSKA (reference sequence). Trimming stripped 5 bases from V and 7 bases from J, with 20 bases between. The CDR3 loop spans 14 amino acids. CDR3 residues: CSAPWTDQGGTQYF. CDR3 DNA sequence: TGCAGTGCTCCTTGGACAGACCAAGGGGGGACCCAGTACTTC.

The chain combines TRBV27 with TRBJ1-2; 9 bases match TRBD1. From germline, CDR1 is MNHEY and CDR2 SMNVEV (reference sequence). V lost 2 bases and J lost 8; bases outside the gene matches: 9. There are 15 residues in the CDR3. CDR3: CASSLLGQGHGGYTF. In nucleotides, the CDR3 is TGTGCCAGCAGTTTACTGGGACAGGGCCATGGGGGCTACACCTTC.

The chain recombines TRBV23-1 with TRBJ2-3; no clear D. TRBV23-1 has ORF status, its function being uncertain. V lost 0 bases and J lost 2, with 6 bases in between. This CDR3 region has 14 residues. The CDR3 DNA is TGCGCCAGCAGTCAATCCGTGAACACAGATACGCAGTATTTT. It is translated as CASSQSVNTDTQYF.

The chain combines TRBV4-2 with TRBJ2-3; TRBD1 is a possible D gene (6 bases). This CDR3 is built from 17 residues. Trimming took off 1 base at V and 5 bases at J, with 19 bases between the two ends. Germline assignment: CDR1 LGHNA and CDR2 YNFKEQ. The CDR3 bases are TGTGCCAGCAGCCAAGCTTTCGGCAGGGGACGGAGAGATACGCAGTATTTT. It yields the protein CASSQAFGRGRRDTQYF.

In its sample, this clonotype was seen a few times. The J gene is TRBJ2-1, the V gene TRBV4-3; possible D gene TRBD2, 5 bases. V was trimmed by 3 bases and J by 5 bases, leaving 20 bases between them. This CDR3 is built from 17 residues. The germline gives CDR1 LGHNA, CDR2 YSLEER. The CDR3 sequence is CASSHYRAGVWNNEQFF. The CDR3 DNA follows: TGCGCCAGCAGCCACTACCGGGCCGGGGTCTGGAACAATGAGCAGTTCTTC.

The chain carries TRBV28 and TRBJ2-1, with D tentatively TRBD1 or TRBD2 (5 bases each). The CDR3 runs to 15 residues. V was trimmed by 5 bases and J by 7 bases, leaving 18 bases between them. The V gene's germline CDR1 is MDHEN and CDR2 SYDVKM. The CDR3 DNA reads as TGTGCCAGCAGTAAAGCCGGGACCATAAGAAATGAGCAGTTCTTC. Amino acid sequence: CASSKAGTIRNEQFF.

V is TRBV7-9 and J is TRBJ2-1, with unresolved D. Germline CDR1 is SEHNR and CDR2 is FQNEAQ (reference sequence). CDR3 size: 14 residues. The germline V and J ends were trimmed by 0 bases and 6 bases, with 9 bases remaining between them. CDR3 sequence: CASSLAVGCNEQFF. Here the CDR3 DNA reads TGTGCCAGCAGCTTAGCGGTGGGGTGCAATGAGCAGTTCTTC.

The CDR3 DNA reads TGCGCCAGCAGACAAACTCAGGGGGCGCTTGGCACAGATACGCAGTATTTT. This codes for CASRQTQGALGTDTQYF. The chain joins TRBV5-1 to TRBJ2-3; the match to TRBD1 covers 8 bases. Germline trimming cut 5 bases from V and 1 base from J; bases unmatched to any gene: 12. This CDR3 contains 17 residues. Germline CDR1 SGHRS, CDR2 YFSETQ.

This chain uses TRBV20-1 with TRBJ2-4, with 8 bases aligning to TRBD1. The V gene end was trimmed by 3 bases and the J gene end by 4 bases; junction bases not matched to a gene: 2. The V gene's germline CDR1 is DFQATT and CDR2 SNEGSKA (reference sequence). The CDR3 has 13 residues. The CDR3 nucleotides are TGCAGTGCTAGCAGGACAGGGAAAAACATTCAGTACTTC. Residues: CSASRTGKNIQYF.

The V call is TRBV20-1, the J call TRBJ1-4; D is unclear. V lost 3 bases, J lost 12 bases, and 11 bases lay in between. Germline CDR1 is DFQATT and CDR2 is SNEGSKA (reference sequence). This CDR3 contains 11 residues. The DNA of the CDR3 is TGCAGTGCTAGTCCGGGGTTGGAACTGTTTTTT. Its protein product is CSASPGLELFF.

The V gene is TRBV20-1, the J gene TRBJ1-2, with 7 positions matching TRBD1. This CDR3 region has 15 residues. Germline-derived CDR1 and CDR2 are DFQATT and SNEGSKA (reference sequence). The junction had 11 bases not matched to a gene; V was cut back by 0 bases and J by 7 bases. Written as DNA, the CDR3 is TGCAGTGCTAGAGATCTCCGACAGGGACAATCTGGCTACACCTTC. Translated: CSARDLRQGQSGYTF.

DNA of the CDR3: TGCGCCAGCAGCTTCAATCCCGGGAAGCCCCAGCATTTT. Translation gives CASSFNPGKPQHF. The chain employs TRBV5-1 and TRBJ1-5; D gene uncertain. The V gene's germline CDR1 is SGHRS and CDR2 YFSETQ. This CDR3 has 13 residues. Trimming stripped 2 bases from V and 8 bases from J, with 11 bases between. Using reference TRBV5-1 and TRBJ1-5 for the parts outside the CDR3, the full variable domain is KAGVTQTPRYLIKTRGQQVTLSCSPISGHRSVSWYQQTPGQGLQFLFEYFSETQRNKGNFPGRFSGRQFSNSRSEMNVSTLELGDSALYLCASSFNPGKPQHFGDGTRLSIL.

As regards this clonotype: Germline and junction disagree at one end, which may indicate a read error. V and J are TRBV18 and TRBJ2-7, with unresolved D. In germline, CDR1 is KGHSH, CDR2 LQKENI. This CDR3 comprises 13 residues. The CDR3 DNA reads TGTGCCAGCGCACCACTAAGCTCCTACGAGCAGTACTTC. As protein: CASAPLSSYEQYF.